The clone carrying this T cell receptor (beta chain) was picked up a small number of times. The antigen is not known. V was clipped by 2 bases and J by 0 bases, with 6 bases between them. This CDR3 contains 14 residues. TCRdb re-called the reads through MiXCR, storing one row per CDR3 protein. The data contain under 500,000 distinct CDR3 sequences, about 44% of them seen just once; the ten biggest clones take up about 45%. These data belong to a study of T cell repertoires in cytomegalovirus infection. In the study overall: Recently identified HLA-C-restricted and well-studied HLA-B-restricted CMV epitopes were used.

Study-wide results and limits: HLA-C-restricted CMV-specific TCR beta clonotypes prevailed in the ex vivo response.

The source of this sequence is a human donor in good health (CMV status not recorded). Some clones in this sample may be carry-over from other donors' samples. The specimen comprised cultured PBMCs, sampled from culture after CMV antigen stimulation. J is TRBJ2-3 and V is TRBV12-3 or TRBV12-4, with D unresolved. This CDR3 is CASSLYTSTDTQYF. CDR3 in DNA: TGTGCCAGCAGTTTATACACGAGCACAGATACGCAGTATTTT.